The rows below give T cell receptor beta chains drawn from one sample of a study of blood T cells in healthy people across ages. TCRdb re-derived calls from the 5' RACE reads in MiXCR, one entry per CDR3 protein. The sample contains roughly 790,000 distinct CDR3 sequences, more than 40% of which appear only once. The source material was blood. The receptor set was obtained from an older woman in good health. CDR3s include the opening cysteine and the closing phenylalanine or tryptophan. D genes are given only for firm matches. A row's size may be missing; if present it is once, few, many or a size class.

CSAEGRETNEKLFF	TGCAGCGCTGAAGGGCGGGAAACTAATGAAAAACTGTTTTTT	NA	TRBV29-1	TRBJ1-4	NA
CASSLNPGGAQETRYF	TGTGCCAGCAGCTTAAACCCGGGGGGGGCCCAAGAGACCCGGTACTTC	NA	TRBV7-3	TRBJ2-5	TRBD2
CSAHSGANVLTF	TGCAGTGCTCACTCTGGGGCCAACGTCCTGACTTTC	few	TRBV20-1	TRBJ2-6	NA
CASSSQGLAGHEQFF	TGCGCCAGCAGCTCCCAGGGACTAGCGGGACATGAGCAGTTCTTC	few	TRBV5-1	TRBJ2-1	TRBD2
CASGRGAYNEQFF	TGTGCCAGCGGCCGCGGGGCCTACAATGAGCAGTTCTTC	many	TRBV7-3	TRBJ2-1	NA
CASSLVGTTAGSSPLHF	TGCGCCAGCAGCTTGGTCGGAACGACTGCAGGTAGTTCACCCCTCCACTTT	NA	TRBV5-1	TRBJ1-6	NA
CASSLALGAVSYGYTF	TGCGCCAGCAGCTTGGCCCTAGGGGCAGTTTCCTATGGCTACACCTTC	NA	TRBV5-1	TRBJ1-2	NA
CATSDLADGYTF	TGTGCCACCAGTGATTTGGCCGACGGCTACACCTTC	NA	TRBV24-1	TRBJ1-2	NA
CASSQYPTGNENLFF	TGTGCCAGCAGCCAATACCCTACGGGTAATGAAAACCTGTTTTTT	NA	TRBV16	TRBJ1-4	NA
CASSLGGIWFF	TGTGCCAGCAGCTTAGGGGGTATATGGTTCTTC	few	TRBV11-2	TRBJ2-1	NA
CASSSLGGYQETQYF	TGTGCCAGCAGCTCCCTCGGGGGGTACCAAGAGACCCAGTACTTC	NA	TRBV6-2/TRBV6-3	TRBJ2-5	TRBD2
CATRNNGAYEQYF	TGTGCCACCAGGAATAATGGGGCCTACGAGCAGTACTTC	NA	TRBV24-1	TRBJ2-7	NA
CASSKLGTSTRNEQFF	TGTGCCAGCAGCAAACTCGGGACTAGCACCCGGAATGAGCAGTTCTTC	NA	TRBV7-9	TRBJ2-1	TRBD2
CASSASGTGHNEQYF	TGTGCCAGCAGTGCCTCCGGGACAGGGCACAACGAGCAGTACTTC	few	TRBV6-6	TRBJ2-7	TRBD1
CASSSFPDRPNGYTF	TGTGCCAGCAGCTCTTTTCCGGACAGGCCGAATGGCTACACCTTC	NA	TRBV7-8	TRBJ1-2	TRBD1
CASSQGFGWEQFF	TGTGCCAGCAGCCAAGGGTTCGGGTGGGAGCAGTTCTTC	NA	TRBV7-3	TRBJ2-1	NA
CASSVDPGLVGEQYF	TGTGCCAGCAGCGTAGATCCCGGACTAGTTGGCGAGCAGTACTTC	few	TRBV9	TRBJ2-7	TRBD2
CSVGPGLETQYF	TGCAGCGTTGGCCCAGGGTTAGAGACCCAGTACTTC	many	TRBV29-1	TRBJ2-5	NA
CASSLASGEGGYTF	TGCGCCAGCAGCCTTGCTTCAGGGGAGGGTGGCTACACCTTC	few	TRBV5-1	TRBJ1-2	NA
CASSPRTGTSDYEQYF	TGTGCCAGCAGCCCGAGAACCGGGACTAGCGACTACGAGCAGTACTTC	NA	TRBV4-2	TRBJ2-7	TRBD2
CASKEEGIVYGYTF	TGTGCCAGTAAGGAGGAGGGGATAGTTTATGGCTACACCTTC	NA	TRBV19	TRBJ1-2	NA
CASSTGLAKRHEQYF	TGTGCCAGCAGTACCGGACTAGCCAAGAGACACGAGCAGTACTTC	NA	TRBV27	TRBJ2-7	TRBD2
CASRPNRTPNTEAFF	TGTGCCAGCAGACCAAACAGGACCCCGAACACTGAAGCTTTCTTT	NA	TRBV6-2/TRBV6-3	TRBJ1-1	NA
CSVEEGSWNEQFF	TGCAGCGTTGAAGAGGGGTCTTGGAATGAGCAGTTCTTC	NA	TRBV29-1	TRBJ2-1	NA
CASSQRSEAGELFF	TGTGCCAGCAGCCAAAGGTCCGAGGCCGGGGAGCTGTTTTTT	once	TRBV9	TRBJ2-2	NA
CASSEGQQRTDTQYF	TGTGCCAGCAGCGAGGGACAACAACGCACAGATACGCAGTATTTT	NA	TRBV9	TRBJ2-3	NA
CASSALVRGYTF	TGTGCCAGCAGCGCCCTAGTTCGAGGCTACACCTTC	once	TRBV7-2	TRBJ1-2	NA
CASSQVAGQAEGTQYF	TGTGCCAGCAGCCAAGTCGCTGGGCAGGCGGAGGGGACCCAGTACTTC	many	TRBV4-2	TRBJ2-5	NA
CATRTDRSQETQYF	TGTGCCACCAGGACGGACAGGTCCCAAGAGACCCAGTACTTC	few	TRBV24-1	TRBJ2-5	TRBD1
CASSSKGLAANEQYF	TGTGCCAGCAGTTCCAAGGGACTAGCGGCCAACGAGCAGTACTTC	few	TRBV12-3/TRBV12-4	TRBJ2-7	TRBD2
CSAMIRTGVDEKLFF	TGCAGTGCAATGATCAGGACAGGGGTGGATGAAAAACTGTTTTTT	NA	TRBV20-1	TRBJ1-4	TRBD1
CASSLVPGDTYGYTF	TGCGCCAGCAGCTTGGTTCCCGGAGATACCTATGGCTACACCTTC	NA	TRBV5-1	TRBJ1-2	NA
CASSESGGGIYYGYTF	TGTGCCAGCAGTGAATCGGGGGGAGGGATATACTATGGCTACACCTTC	few	TRBV25-1	TRBJ1-2	NA
CASSLAGVAGVEQFF	TGCGCCAGCAGCTTGGCCGGGGTAGCGGGGGTCGAGCAGTTCTTC	few	TRBV5-1	TRBJ2-1	TRBD2
CASSRTAVNEQFF	TGTGCCAGCAGCCGGACAGCCGTCAATGAGCAGTTCTTC	NA	TRBV9	TRBJ2-1	NA
CASSPQWTANYGYTF	TGTGCCAGCAGTCCCCAATGGACCGCTAACTATGGCTACACCTTC	few	TRBV27	TRBJ1-2	NA
CASSQDSGGRETQYF	TGTGCCAGCAGCCAAGATAGCGGGGGCAGAGAGACCCAGTACTTC	many	TRBV3-1	TRBJ2-5	TRBD2
CASSLGGAGYTF	TGTGCCAGCAGTTTGGGGGGCGCGGGCTACACCTTC	NA	TRBV12-3/TRBV12-4	TRBJ1-2	NA
CASSRPNSGNTIYF	TGTGCCAGCAGCCGGCCCAACTCTGGAAACACCATATATTTT	NA	TRBV7-2	TRBJ1-3	NA
CASSQVPGTGKGTDTQYF	TGCGCCAGCAGCCAAGTCCCCGGGACAGGGAAGGGCACAGATACGCAGTATTTT	many	TRBV4-3	TRBJ2-3	TRBD1
CATSTGTGYQETQYF	TGTGCCACCAGTACCGGGACAGGGTACCAAGAGACCCAGTACTTC	few	TRBV24-1	TRBJ2-5	TRBD1